The clone carrying this TCR beta chain was detected ten times or more. The antigen remains unidentified. V was cut by 5 bases and J by 4 bases, with 14 bases left in between. Germline loops: CDR1 SGHVS, CDR2 FNYEAQ. This CDR3 spans 14 amino acids. The sample is drawn from a study of T cell repertoires in cytomegalovirus infection. Study-level information: CMV infection together with matching HLA type was indicated by public TCR beta signatures.

TCRdb reanalysed the reads using MiXCR and keeps one entry per CDR3 protein. The sample includes hundreds of thousands of distinct CDR3 sequences, 35% to 45% seen only once; the top ten take under 3%. Findings and limits, study-wide: The response measured ex vivo was dominated by TCR beta clonotypes (HLA-C-restricted and CMV-specific). Summed public TCR beta family frequency identified CMV carriers bearing the relevant HLA.

Sample: PBMCs. This receptor was identified in a human donor in good health (CMV status not recorded). Some clones in this sample may be carry-over from other donors' samples. V gene TRBV7-6 combines with J gene TRBJ1-1; possibly TRBD1 for D (6 bases). CDR3 nucleotides: TGTGCCAGCAGCGCAACAGGGTGGAGCACTGAAGCTTTCTTT. Translating gives CASSATGWSTEAFF. The full variable domain, with the rest looked up from reference TRBV7-6 and TRBJ1-1, is GAGVSQSPRYKVTKRGQDVALRCDPISGHVSLYWYRQALGQGPEFLTYFNYEAQQDKSGLPNDRFSAERPEGSISTLTIQRTEQRDSAMYRCASSATGWSTEAFFGQGTRLTVV.